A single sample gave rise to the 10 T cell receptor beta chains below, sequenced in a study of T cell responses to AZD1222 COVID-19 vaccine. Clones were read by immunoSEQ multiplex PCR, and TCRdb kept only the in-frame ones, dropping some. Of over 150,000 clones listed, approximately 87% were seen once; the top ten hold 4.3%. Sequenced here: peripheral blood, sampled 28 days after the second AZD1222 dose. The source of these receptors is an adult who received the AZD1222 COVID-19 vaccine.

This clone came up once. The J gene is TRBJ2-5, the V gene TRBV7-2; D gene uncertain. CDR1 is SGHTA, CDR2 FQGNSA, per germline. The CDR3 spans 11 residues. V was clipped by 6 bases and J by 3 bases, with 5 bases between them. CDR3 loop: CASSKKETQYF. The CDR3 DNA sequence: TGTGCCAGCAGTAAAAAAGAGACCCAGTACTTC. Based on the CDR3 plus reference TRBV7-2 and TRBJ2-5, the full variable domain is GAGVSQSPSNKVTEKGKDVELRCDPISGHTALYWYRQSLGQGLEFLIYFQGNSAPDKSGLPSDRFSAERTGGSVSTLTIQRTQQEDSAVYLCASSKKETQYFGPGTRLLVL.

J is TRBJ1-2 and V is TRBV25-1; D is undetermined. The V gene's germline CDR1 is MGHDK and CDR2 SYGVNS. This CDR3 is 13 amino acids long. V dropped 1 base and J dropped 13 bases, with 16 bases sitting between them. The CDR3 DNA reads TGTGCCAGCAGTGAATCGAACACACCAAAGGTCACCTTC. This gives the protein CASSESNTPKVTF.

The CDR3 region is CSGGGNYGYTF. CDR3 bases: TGCAGCGGGGGGGGAAACTATGGCTACACCTTC. This chain uses TRBV29-1 with TRBJ1-2, with D maybe TRBD1 (5 bases). From germline, CDR1 is SQVTM and CDR2 ANQGSEA. There are 11 residues in the CDR3. V lost 7 bases and J lost 2, with 8 bases in between.

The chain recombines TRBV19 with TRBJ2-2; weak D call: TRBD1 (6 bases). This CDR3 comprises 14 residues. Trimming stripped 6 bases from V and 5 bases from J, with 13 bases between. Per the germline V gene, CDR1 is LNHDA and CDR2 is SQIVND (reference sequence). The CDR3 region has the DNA TGTGCCAGTAGCCTGGACAGAGGGACCGGGGAGCTGTTTTTT. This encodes CASSLDRGTGELFF.

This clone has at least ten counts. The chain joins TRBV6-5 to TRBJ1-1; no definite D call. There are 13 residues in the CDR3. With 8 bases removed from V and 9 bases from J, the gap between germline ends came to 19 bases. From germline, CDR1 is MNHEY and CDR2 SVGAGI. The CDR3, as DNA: TGTGCCAGCGGCTCCCCGAGCGTCCCCAAAGCTTTCTTT. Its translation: CASGSPSVPKAFF.

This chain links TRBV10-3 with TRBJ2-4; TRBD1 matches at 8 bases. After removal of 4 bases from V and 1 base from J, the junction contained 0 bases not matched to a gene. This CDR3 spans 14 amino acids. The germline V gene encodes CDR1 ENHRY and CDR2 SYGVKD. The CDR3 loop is CAISGTGAKNIQYF. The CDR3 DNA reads TGTGCCATCAGTGGGACAGGGGCCAAAAACATTCAGTACTTC.

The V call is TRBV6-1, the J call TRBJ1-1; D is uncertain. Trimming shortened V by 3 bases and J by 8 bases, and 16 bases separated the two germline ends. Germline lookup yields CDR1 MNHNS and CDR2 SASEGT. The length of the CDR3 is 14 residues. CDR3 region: CASSDHPGIAEAFF. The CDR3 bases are TGTGCCAGCAGTGACCATCCTGGGATAGCCGAAGCTTTCTTT.

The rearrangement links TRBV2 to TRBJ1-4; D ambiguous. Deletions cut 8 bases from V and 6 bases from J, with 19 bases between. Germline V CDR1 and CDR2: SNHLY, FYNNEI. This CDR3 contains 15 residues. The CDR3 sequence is CASYPDGEVYEKLFF. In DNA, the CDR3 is TGTGCCAGCTACCCAGACGGGGAGGTCTATGAAAAACTGTTTTTT. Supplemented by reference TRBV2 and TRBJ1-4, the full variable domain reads EPEVTQTPSHQVTQMGQEVILRCVPISNHLYFYWYRQILGQKVEFLVSFYNNEISEKSEIFDDQFSVERPDGSNFTLKIRSTKLEDSAMYFCASYPDGEVYEKLFFGSGTQLSVL.

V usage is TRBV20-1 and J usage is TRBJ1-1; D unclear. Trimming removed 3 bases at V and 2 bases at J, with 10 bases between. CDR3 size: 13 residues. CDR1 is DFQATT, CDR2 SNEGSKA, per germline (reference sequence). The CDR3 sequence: CSASRTFNTEAFF. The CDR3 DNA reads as TGCAGTGCTAGTAGGACCTTTAACACTGAAGCTTTCTTT.

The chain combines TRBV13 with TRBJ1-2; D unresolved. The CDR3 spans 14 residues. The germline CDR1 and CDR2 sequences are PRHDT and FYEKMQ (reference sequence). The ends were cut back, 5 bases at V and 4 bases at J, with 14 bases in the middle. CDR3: CASSRGPSRYGYTF. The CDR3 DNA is TGTGCCAGCAGCCGCGGGCCCTCGCGCTATGGCTACACCTTC.